Below, 10 T cell receptor beta chains from the same sample are listed, as sequenced in a study of T cell repertoires in cytomegalovirus infection. TCRdb processed the reads anew with MiXCR; each CDR3 protein has one entry. The sample includes fewer than 650,000 distinct CDR3 sequences, around two fifths of them seen just once. Their antigens remain unidentified. Sample: cultured PBMCs, taken from culture after CMV antigen stimulation. The receptors originated from a human donor in good health (CMV status not recorded). Some clones in this sample may be carry-over from other donors' samples.

DNA of the CDR3: TGTGCCAGTAGTAGGACTTGGGAGAACACTGAAGCTTTCTTT. Its translation: CASSRTWENTEAFF. The rearrangement links TRBV19 to TRBJ1-1; D unclear. V lost 4 bases to trimming and J lost 1 base, with 10 bases between them. Germline V CDR1 and CDR2: LNHDA, SQIVND (reference sequence). There are 14 residues in the CDR3.

The chain couples TRBV7-8 to TRBJ1-5; 7 nucleotides match TRBD1. Germline CDR1 SGHVS, CDR2 FQNEAQ. The CDR3 runs 18 residues. V was clipped by 5 bases and J by 1 base; unmatched bases: 14. CDR3 in DNA: TGTGCCAGCAGCCCTGGTTTGGCAGGGGGGGTAAGCAATCAGCCCCAGCATTTT. Its protein product is CASSPGLAGGVSNQPQHF.

This clonotype was counted only a few times. The chain recombines TRBV7-8 with TRBJ2-5, with 14 bases identical to TRBD2. Germline loops: CDR1 SGHVS, CDR2 FQNEAQ. This CDR3 has 18 residues. The V and J ends lost 0 bases and 5 bases, in that order; junction bases with no gene match: 8. For the CDR3, the DNA is TGTGCCAGCAGCTTAGCGGGACTAGCGGGAGAAAGGAGTGAGACCCAGTACTTC. Translating gives CASSLAGLAGERSETQYF. The full variable domain, completed using reference TRBV7-8 and TRBJ2-5, is GAGVSQSPRYKVAKRGQDVALRCDPISGHVSLFWYQQALGQGPEFLTYFQNEAQLDKSGLPSDRFFAERPEGSVSTLKIQRTQQEDSAVYLCASSLAGLAGERSETQYFGPGTRLLVL.

The chain links TRBV12-3 or TRBV12-4 to TRBJ1-2; 7 positions match TRBD1. This CDR3 region has 13 residues. V lost 8 bases, J lost 4 bases, and 7 bases stayed unmatched. CDR3 nucleotide sequence: TGTGCCAGCTCGGGACAGAGCTTCTATGGCTACACCTTC. It specifies CASSGQSFYGYTF.

The chain couples TRBV4-1 to TRBJ2-3, with D unclear. The germline V and J ends were trimmed by 4 bases and 2 bases, with 7 bases remaining between them. The CDR3 loop spans 13 amino acids. CDR1 is MGHRA, CDR2 YSYEKL, per germline. The CDR3 nucleotides are TGCGCCAGCAGCCTTCAGCCCACAGATACGCAGTATTTT. This sequence encodes CASSLQPTDTQYF.

This clonotype was recorded many times. The V call is TRBV7-8, the J call TRBJ2-7; D possibly uses TRBD1 or TRBD2 (7 bases each). The CDR3 covers 14 residues. Trimming cost V 5 bases and J 2 bases, with 13 bases left between them. Germline assignment: CDR1 SGHVS and CDR2 FQNEAQ. The CDR3 DNA sequence: TGTGCCAGCAGCCCCAGGGGGGGCCCCTACGAGCAGTACTTC. Its translation: CASSPRGGPYEQYF.

In its sample, this clonotype was seen many times. The gene calls are TRBV7-2 and TRBJ2-7; 9 nucleotides agree with TRBD1. The V gene's germline CDR1 is SGHTA and CDR2 FQGNSA. There are 14 residues in the CDR3. After removal of 2 bases from V and 6 bases from J, the junction contained 5 bases not matched to a gene. In nucleotides, the CDR3 is TGTGCCAGCAGCTTAAGGGGACAGGGAGGCGAGCAGTACTTC. Translation: CASSLRGQGGEQYF.

The chain links TRBV4-1 to TRBJ1-4, with D unclear. V was trimmed by 3 bases and J by 0 bases, leaving 11 bases between them. Germline V lookup: CDR1 MGHRA, CDR2 YSYEKL. This CDR3 comprises 16 residues. Here the CDR3 DNA reads TGCGCCAGCAGCCAGGGTCGGGCCGCAACTAATGAAAAACTGTTTTTT. Translated: CASSQGRAATNEKLFF.

This clonotype was observed a handful of times. The V call is TRBV7-8, the J call TRBJ1-4; a weak D match, TRBD1 (5 bases). V was cut by 1 base and J by 11 bases, with 8 bases left in between. Germline V gene lookup returns CDR1 SGHVS and CDR2 FQNEAQ. This CDR3 has 12 amino acids. The CDR3 is CASSLEGYKLFF. The CDR3 DNA follows: TGTGCCAGCAGCTTAGAGGGGTACAAACTGTTTTTT.

The sample holds one count of this clonotype. The chain has TRBV7-2 and TRBJ2-1; 7 bases map to TRBD2. CDR3 length: 15 amino acids. Germline trimming cut 2 bases from V and 7 bases from J; bases unmatched to any gene: 8. Germline-derived CDR1 and CDR2 are SGHTA and FQGNSA. The CDR3 sequence is CASSLRLAGSNEQFF. The CDR3 nucleotides are TGTGCCAGCAGCTTAAGACTAGCCGGGAGTAATGAGCAGTTCTTC.